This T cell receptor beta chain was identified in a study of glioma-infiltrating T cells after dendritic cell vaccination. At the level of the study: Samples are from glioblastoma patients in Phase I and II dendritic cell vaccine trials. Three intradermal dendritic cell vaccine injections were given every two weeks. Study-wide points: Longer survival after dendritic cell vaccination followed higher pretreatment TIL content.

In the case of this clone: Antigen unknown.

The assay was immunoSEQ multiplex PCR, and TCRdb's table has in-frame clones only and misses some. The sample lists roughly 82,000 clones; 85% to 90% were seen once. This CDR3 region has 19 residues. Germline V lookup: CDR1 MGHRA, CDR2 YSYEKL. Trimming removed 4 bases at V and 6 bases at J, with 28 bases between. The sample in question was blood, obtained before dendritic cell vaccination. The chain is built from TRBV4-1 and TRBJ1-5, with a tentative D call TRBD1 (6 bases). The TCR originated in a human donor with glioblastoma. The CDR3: CASSRTLGQGPLDSQPQHF. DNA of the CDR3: TGCGCCAGCAGCCGCACGCTGGGACAAGGCCCACTAGATTCTCAGCCCCAGCATTTT.